This T cell receptor (beta chain) was found in a study of OX40 agonist ivuxolimab in advanced cancers. Study information: The study treated patients with ivuxolimab, an agonistic anti-OX40 (CD134) antibody. The study, taken as a whole, reports: At 0.1 to 3.0 mg/kg and by week 6, clonal expansion occurred in CD4+ and CD8+ blood T cells. Averaged across samples, CD8+ T cells carried more expanded clones than CD4+ did.

This CDR3 contains 18 residues. The V gene lost 5 bases and the J gene lost 5 bases, with 27 bases spanning the gap. Per the germline V gene, CDR1 is MNHEY and CDR2 is SMNVEV (reference sequence). About this clone: The antigen is unknown.

The data were produced by immunoSEQ multiplex PCR, yet TCRdb's version contains in-frame clones alone and is incomplete. The sample comprises some 68,000 clones, roughly 80% of which are singletons, and around 1.4% rests with the top ten. Baseline was the first blood sampling point, followed by cycle 4 day 1 and cycle 7 day 1. This sequence joins TRBV27 and TRBJ2-5; D perhaps matches TRBD1 (6 bases). The clonotype originates from an adult with an advanced solid tumor such as melanoma, head and neck, liver or kidney cancer. The material sequenced was CD4+ or CD8+ T cells sorted from blood, taken in a trial of the OX40 agonist ivuxolimab. The chain's CDR3 is CASSTLMGPIGGRETQYF. The DNA of the CDR3 is TGTGCCAGCAGTACCCTTATGGGCCCGATAGGGGGACGGGAGACCCAGTACTTC.